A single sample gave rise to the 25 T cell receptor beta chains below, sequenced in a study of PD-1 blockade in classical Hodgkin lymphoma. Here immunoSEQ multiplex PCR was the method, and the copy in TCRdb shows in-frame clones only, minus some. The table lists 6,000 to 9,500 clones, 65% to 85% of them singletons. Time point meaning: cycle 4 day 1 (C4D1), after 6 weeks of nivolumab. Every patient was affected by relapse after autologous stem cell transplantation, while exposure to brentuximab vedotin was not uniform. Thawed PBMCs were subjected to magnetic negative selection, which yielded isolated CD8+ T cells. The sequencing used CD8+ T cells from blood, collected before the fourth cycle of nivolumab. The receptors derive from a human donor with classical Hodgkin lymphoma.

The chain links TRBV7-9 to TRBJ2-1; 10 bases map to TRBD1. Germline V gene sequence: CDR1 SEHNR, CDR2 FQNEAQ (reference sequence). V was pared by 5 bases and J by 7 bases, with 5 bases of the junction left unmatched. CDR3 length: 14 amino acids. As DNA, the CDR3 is TGTGCCAGCAGCCCCCTGGACAGGGGGAATGAGCAGTTCTTC. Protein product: CASSPLDRGNEQFF.

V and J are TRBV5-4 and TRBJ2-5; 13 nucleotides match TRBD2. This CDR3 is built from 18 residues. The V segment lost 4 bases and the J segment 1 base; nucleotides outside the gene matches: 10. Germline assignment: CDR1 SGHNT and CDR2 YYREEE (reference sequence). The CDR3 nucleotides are TGTGCCAGCAGCCCCGGACTAGCGGGGGCCATCCTCCAAGAGACCCAGTACTTC. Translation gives CASSPGLAGAILQETQYF.

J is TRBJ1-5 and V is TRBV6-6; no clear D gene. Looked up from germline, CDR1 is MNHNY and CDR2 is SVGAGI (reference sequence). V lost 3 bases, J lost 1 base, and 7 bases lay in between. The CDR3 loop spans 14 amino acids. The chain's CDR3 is CASSYASSNQPQHF. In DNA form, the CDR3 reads TGTGCCAGCAGTTATGCGTCGAGCAATCAGCCCCAGCATTTT.

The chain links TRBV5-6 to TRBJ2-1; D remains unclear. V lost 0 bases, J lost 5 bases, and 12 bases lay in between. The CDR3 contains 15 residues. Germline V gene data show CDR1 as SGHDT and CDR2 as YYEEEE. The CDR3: CASSLASGPNNEQFF. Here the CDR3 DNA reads TGTGCCAGCAGCTTGGCCTCAGGCCCGAACAATGAGCAGTTCTTC.

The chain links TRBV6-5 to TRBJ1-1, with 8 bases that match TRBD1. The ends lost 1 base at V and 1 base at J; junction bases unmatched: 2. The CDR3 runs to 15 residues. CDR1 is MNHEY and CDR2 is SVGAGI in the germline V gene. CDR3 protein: CASSYFGTGNTEAFF. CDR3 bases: TGTGCCAGCAGTTACTTTGGGACAGGGAACACTGAAGCTTTCTTT.

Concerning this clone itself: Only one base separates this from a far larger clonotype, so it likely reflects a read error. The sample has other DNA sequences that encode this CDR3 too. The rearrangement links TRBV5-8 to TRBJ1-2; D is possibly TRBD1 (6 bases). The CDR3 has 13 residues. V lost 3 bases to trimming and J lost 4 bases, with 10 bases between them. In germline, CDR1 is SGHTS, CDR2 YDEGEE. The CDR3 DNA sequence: TGTGCCAGCAGCTGGGACAAAAGCTATGGCTACACCTTC. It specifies CASSWDKSYGYTF.

Here the CDR3 DNA reads TGTGCCAGCAGCTGGACTAGCTCCAATGAGCAGTTCTTC. Encoded protein: CASSWTSSNEQFF. The chain combines TRBV11-2 with TRBJ2-1; 8 bases line up with TRBD2. In germline, CDR1 is SGHAT, CDR2 FQNNGV. The V gene end was trimmed by 4 bases and the J gene end by 6 bases; junction bases not matched to a gene: 2. The CDR3 totals 13 residues.

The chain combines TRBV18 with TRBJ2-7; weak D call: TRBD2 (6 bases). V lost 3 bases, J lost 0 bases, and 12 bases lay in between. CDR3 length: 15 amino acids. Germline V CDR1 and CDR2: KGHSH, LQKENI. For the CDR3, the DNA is TGTGCCAGCTCACCGGGACTCTCGAGCTCCTACGAGCAGTACTTC. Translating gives CASSPGLSSSYEQYF.

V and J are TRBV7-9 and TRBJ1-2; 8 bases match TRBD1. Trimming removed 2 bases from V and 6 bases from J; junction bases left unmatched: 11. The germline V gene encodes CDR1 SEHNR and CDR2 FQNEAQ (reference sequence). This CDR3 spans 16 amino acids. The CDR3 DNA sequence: TGTGCCAGCAGCTTAAGACGCTCCGGGACAGGAGATGGCTACACCTTC. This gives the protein CASSLRRSGTGDGYTF.

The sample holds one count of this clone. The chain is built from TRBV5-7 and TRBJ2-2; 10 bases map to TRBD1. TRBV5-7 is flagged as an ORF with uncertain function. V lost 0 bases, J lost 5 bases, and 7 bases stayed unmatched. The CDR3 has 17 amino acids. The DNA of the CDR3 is TGTGCCAGCAGCTTGGGGGTAGGGACAGGGGAGACCGGGGAGCTGTTTTTT. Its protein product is CASSLGVGTGETGELFF.

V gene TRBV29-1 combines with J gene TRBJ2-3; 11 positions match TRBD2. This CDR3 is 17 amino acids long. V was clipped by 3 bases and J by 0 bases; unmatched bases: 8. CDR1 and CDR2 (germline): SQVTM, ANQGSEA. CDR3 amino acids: CSVEKGLAERSTDTQYF. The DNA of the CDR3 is TGCAGCGTTGAGAAGGGACTAGCGGAGAGAAGCACAGATACGCAGTATTTT.

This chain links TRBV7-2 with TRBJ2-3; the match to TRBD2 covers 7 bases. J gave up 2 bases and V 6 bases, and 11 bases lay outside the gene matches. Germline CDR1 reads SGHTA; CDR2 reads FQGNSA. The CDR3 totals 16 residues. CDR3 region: CASSPYGGGITDTQYF. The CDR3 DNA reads TGTGCCAGCAGTCCATATGGCGGGGGTATCACAGATACGCAGTATTTT.

In DNA form, the CDR3 reads TGTGCCAGCAGTGAGTACAGGGCCAGCTCCTACGAGCAGTACTTC. This gives the protein CASSEYRASSYEQYF. This chain joins TRBV6-1 and TRBJ2-7; D perhaps matches TRBD1 (6 bases). From germline, CDR1 is MNHNS and CDR2 SASEGT. Deletions cut 3 bases from V and 0 bases from J, with 12 bases between. There are 15 residues in the CDR3.

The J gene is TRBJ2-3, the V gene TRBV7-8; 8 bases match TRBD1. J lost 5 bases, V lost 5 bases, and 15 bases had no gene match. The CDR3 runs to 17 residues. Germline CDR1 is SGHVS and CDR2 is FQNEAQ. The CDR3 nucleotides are TGTGCCAGCAGCCCCCGTGTCCGACAGGGGCTGGGAGATACGCAGTATTTT. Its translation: CASSPRVRQGLGDTQYF.

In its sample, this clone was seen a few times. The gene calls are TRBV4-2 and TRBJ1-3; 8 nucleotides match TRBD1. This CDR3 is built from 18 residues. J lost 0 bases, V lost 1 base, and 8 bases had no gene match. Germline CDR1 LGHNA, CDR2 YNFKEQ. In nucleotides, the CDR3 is TGTGCCAGCAGCCAAGGACAGGGGACGCGATACTCTGGAAACACCATATATTTT. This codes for CASSQGQGTRYSGNTIYF.

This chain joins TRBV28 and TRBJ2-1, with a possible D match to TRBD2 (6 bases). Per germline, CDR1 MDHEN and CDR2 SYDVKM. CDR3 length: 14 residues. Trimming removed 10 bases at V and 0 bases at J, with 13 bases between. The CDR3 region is CAIARDSSYNEQFF. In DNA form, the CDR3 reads TGTGCCATCGCACGGGACTCCTCCTACAATGAGCAGTTCTTC.

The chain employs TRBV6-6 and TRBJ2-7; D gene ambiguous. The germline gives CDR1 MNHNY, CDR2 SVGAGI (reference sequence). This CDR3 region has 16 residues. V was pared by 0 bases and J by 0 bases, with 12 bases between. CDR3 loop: CASSYSKLQPSYEQYF. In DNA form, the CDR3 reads TGTGCCAGCAGTTACTCGAAGTTGCAGCCCTCCTACGAGCAGTACTTC.

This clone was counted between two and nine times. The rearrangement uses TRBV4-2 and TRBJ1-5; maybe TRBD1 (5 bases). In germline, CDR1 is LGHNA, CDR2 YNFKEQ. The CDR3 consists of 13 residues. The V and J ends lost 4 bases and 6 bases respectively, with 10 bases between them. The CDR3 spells CASSPQGSQPQHF. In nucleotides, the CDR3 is TGTGCCAGCAGCCCTCAGGGTAGTCAGCCCCAGCATTTT.

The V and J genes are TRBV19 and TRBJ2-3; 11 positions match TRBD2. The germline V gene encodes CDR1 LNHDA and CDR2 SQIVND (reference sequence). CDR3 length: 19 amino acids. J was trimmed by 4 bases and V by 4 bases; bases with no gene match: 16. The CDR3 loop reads CASSTQGLAVEGGADTQYF. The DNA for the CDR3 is TGTGCCAGTAGTACCCAGGGACTAGCGGTAGAAGGGGGCGCAGATACGCAGTATTTT. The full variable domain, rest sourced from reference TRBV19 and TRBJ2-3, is DGGITQSPKYLFRKEGQNVTLSCEQNLNHDAMYWYRQDPGQGLRLIYYSQIVNDFQKGDIAEGYSVSREKKESFPLTVTSAQKNPTAFYLCASSTQGLAVEGGADTQYFGPGTRLTVL.

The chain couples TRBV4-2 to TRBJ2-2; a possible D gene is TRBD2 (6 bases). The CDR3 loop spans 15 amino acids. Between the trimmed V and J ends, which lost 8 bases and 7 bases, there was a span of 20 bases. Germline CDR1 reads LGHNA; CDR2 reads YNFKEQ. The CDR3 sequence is CASFHRDSSNGELFF. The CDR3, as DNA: TGTGCCAGCTTCCACCGGGACTCTTCGAACGGGGAGCTGTTTTTT.

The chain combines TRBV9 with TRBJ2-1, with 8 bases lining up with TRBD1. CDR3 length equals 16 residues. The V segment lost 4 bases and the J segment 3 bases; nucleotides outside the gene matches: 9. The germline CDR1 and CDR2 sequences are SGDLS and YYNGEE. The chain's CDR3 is CASSLSDRGLYNEQFF. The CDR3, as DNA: TGTGCCAGCAGCTTATCCGACAGGGGTCTCTACAATGAGCAGTTCTTC.

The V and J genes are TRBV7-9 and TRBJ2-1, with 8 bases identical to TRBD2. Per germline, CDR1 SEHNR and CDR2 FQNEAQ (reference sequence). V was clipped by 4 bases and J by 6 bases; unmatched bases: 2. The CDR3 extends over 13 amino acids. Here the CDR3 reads CASSWTSSNEQFF. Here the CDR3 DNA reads TGTGCCAGCAGCTGGACTAGCTCCAATGAGCAGTTCTTC.

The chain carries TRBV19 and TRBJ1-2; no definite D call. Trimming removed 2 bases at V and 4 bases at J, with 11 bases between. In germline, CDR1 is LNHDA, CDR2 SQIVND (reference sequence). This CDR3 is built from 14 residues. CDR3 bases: TGTGCCAGTAGTATAATTCTGAAATCCTATGGCTACACCTTC. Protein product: CASSIILKSYGYTF.

The CDR3: CAISEWLTRTGRGGYTF. As DNA, the CDR3 is TGTGCCATCAGTGAGTGGTTAACTCGGACAGGGCGAGGGGGCTACACCTTC. V and J are TRBV10-3 and TRBJ1-2; 8 bases align to TRBD1. Per germline, CDR1 ENHRY and CDR2 SYGVKD. The CDR3 has 17 residues. The J segment lost 8 bases and the V segment lost 1 base, leaving 15 bases of the junction unmatched.

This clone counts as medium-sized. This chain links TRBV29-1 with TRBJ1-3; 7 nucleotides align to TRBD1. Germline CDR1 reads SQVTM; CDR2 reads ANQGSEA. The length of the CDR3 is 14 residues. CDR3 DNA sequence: TGCAGGTTACCGGGACAGAACTCTGGAAACACCATATATTTT. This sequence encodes CRLPGQNSGNTIYF.